What follows are 16 T cell receptor beta chains derived from one specimen sequenced in a study of blood T cell repertoires in COVID-19. Clones were sequenced by immunoSEQ multiplex PCR, and TCRdb holds only the in-frame ones, with some missing. The sample lists some 260,000 clones, about 80% occurring once. Sequencing was performed on peripheral blood. These TCRs come from a man aged 80 or over with acute or convalescent COVID-19.

This chain connects TRBV24-1 to TRBJ2-5; no firm D call. The CDR3 is 12 residues long. Germline-derived CDR1 and CDR2 are KGHDR and SFDVKD. The V end was cut by 2 bases, the J end by 4 bases, with 4 bases between. The CDR3 coding sequence is TGTGCCACCAGTGATTACAGAGAGACCCAGTACTTC. Its protein product is CATSDYRETQYF.

The chain recombines TRBV6-5 with TRBJ2-1; 12 bases agree with TRBD2. CDR1 and CDR2 (germline): MNHEY, SVGAGI. The CDR3 contains 15 residues. V trimming: 6 bases; J trimming: 7 bases; junction bases outside the gene matches: 7. CDR3 bases: TGTGCCAGCAGATTGACTAGCGGGAGACTTAATGAGCAGTTCTTC. Amino acid sequence: CASRLTSGRLNEQFF.

V and J are TRBV6-6 and TRBJ2-7, with 10 bases lining up with TRBD1. V shed 7 bases, J shed 5 bases, and the junction held 14 bases outside the gene matches. The CDR3 consists of 16 residues. CDR1 and CDR2 (germline): MNHNY, SVGAGI (reference sequence). The CDR3, as DNA: TGTGCCAGCACCCGACCTGGGACAGGGGAGGTCCACGAGCAGTACTTC. This gives the protein CASTRPGTGEVHEQYF.

The V and J genes are TRBV28 and TRBJ2-3; TRBD2 matches 9 bases. The germline CDR1 and CDR2 sequences are MDHEN and SYDVKM. The CDR3 loop spans 16 amino acids. The J segment lost 1 base and the V segment lost 7 bases, leaving 9 bases of the junction unmatched. The CDR3 DNA reads as TGTGCCAGCATTGCGGGGGGGAGGGCCCGCACAGATACGCAGTATTTT. Residues: CASIAGGRARTDTQYF.

The CDR3 is CASRPAKGRAYEQYF. CDR3 coding DNA: TGTGCCAGCAGACCCGCGAAGGGCAGGGCCTACGAGCAGTACTTC. The chain is built from TRBV28 and TRBJ2-7; the D gene is possibly TRBD1 (5 bases). The CDR3 covers 15 residues. With 6 bases removed from V and 2 bases from J, the gap between germline ends came to 17 bases. Per the germline V gene, CDR1 is MDHEN and CDR2 is SYDVKM.

The chain recombines TRBV4-2 with TRBJ2-1; D might be TRBD2 (5 bases). V lost 2 bases to trimming and J lost 4 bases, with 18 bases between them. The germline CDR1 and CDR2 sequences are LGHNA and YNFKEQ. This CDR3 comprises 17 residues. DNA for the CDR3: TGTGCCAGCAGCCAAAGTACTTCGGCTAGCCGTTACAATGAGCAGTTCTTC. Its translation: CASSQSTSASRYNEQFF.

This clone was found a few times. This chain uses TRBV6-5 with TRBJ2-7; perhaps TRBD1 as D (5 bases). Germline V gene data show CDR1 as MNHEY and CDR2 as SVGAGI. The CDR3 runs to 16 residues. V was cut by 2 bases and J by 2 bases, with 16 bases left in between. CDR3 protein: CASSYLKTAHTYEQYF. DNA of the CDR3: TGTGCCAGCAGTTACCTCAAGACAGCCCATACCTACGAGCAGTACTTC.

The chain employs TRBV19 and TRBJ1-2; no reliable D call. With 6 bases removed from V and 0 bases from J, the gap between germline ends came to 14 bases. Germline V gene sequence: CDR1 LNHDA, CDR2 SQIVND (reference sequence). This CDR3 has 15 amino acids. This CDR3 reads CASSEEGRTNYGYTF. CDR3 DNA sequence: TGTGCCAGTAGCGAAGAGGGTAGGACTAACTATGGCTACACCTTC.

The CDR3 bases are TGTGCCAGCAGCCTCTCGGACAGGGGGACCAGGGAGCTGTTTTTT. Its translation is CASSLSDRGTRELFF. The V and J genes are TRBV3-1 (or the pseudogene TRBV3-2) and TRBJ2-2, with TRBD1 matching over 10 bases. V trimming: 4 bases; J trimming: 9 bases; junction bases outside the gene matches: 8. CDR3 size: 15 residues. Germline-derived CDR1 and CDR2 are LGHDT and YNNKEL (reference sequence).

The rearrangement links TRBV2 to TRBJ1-5, with TRBD1 matching 8 bases. The CDR3 consists of 15 residues. The J segment lost 4 bases and the V segment lost 5 bases, leaving 7 bases of the junction unmatched. Germline CDR1 is SNHLY and CDR2 is FYNNEI. The CDR3 sequence: CASSSRTGRNQPQHF. The CDR3 bases are TGTGCCAGCAGTTCTCGGACAGGGAGGAATCAGCCCCAGCATTTT.

The V and J genes are TRBV25-1 and TRBJ1-5; 8 nucleotides line up with TRBD1. Germline CDR1 and CDR2: MGHDK and SYGVNS. The CDR3 runs to 14 residues. The V gene end was trimmed by 6 bases and the J gene end by 7 bases; junction bases not matched to a gene: 8. CDR3 residues: CASRQTGENQPQHF. CDR3 nucleotides: TGTGCCAGCAGGCAGACAGGGGAGAACCAGCCCCAGCATTTT. Drawing the rest from reference TRBV25-1 and TRBJ1-5, the complete variable domain is EADIYQTPRYLVIGTGKKITLECSQTMGHDKMYWYQQDPGMELHLIHYSYGVNSTEKGDLSSESTVSRIRTEHFPLTLESARPSHTSQYLCASRQTGENQPQHFGDGTRLSIL.

V gene TRBV7-9 combines with J gene TRBJ1-4, with 8 bases that match TRBD1. Germline V lookup: CDR1 SEHNR, CDR2 FQNEAQ (reference sequence). This CDR3 contains 16 residues. Losses at the gene ends were 5 bases for V and 1 base for J; bases not matched to a gene: 6. CDR3 loop: CASSPTGVGTNEKLFF. DNA of the CDR3: TGTGCCAGCAGCCCGACAGGGGTCGGAACTAATGAAAAACTGTTTTTT.

The V and J genes are TRBV7-8 and TRBJ1-1; D remains unclear. The germline CDR1 and CDR2 sequences are SGHVS and FQNEAQ. The V and J ends lost 4 bases and 3 bases respectively, with 12 bases between them. The CDR3 totals 14 residues. The CDR3 loop reads CASSWFSGDTEAFF. For the CDR3, the DNA is TGTGCCAGCAGCTGGTTTTCCGGAGACACTGAAGCTTTCTTT.

V usage is TRBV5-1 and J usage is TRBJ1-4; TRBD1 is a possible D gene (6 bases). This CDR3 is built from 15 residues. From germline, CDR1 is SGHRS and CDR2 YFSETQ. V lost 5 bases, J lost 7 bases, and 18 bases lay in between. This CDR3 is CASSPNRDISEKLFF. The DNA of the CDR3 is TGCGCCAGCAGTCCTAACCGGGACATTAGTGAAAAACTGTTTTTT.

As for this clone: This sample includes further DNA sequences coding for the same CDR3. This chain uses TRBV5-5 with TRBJ1-2, with D uncertain. V dropped 0 bases and J dropped 5 bases, with 5 bases sitting between them. Per the germline V gene, CDR1 is SGHKS and CDR2 is YYEKEE (reference sequence). The CDR3 has 12 amino acids. The CDR3 nucleotides read TGTGCCAGCAGCTTGGACACGTATGGCTACACCTTC. It specifies CASSLDTYGYTF.

The gene calls are TRBV14 and TRBJ1-3, with D possibly TRBD1 on 5 matching bases. V lost 0 bases to trimming and J lost 4 bases, with 16 bases between them. Germline CDR1 and CDR2: SGHDN and FVKESK. This CDR3 is built from 17 residues. For the CDR3, the DNA is TGTGCCAGCAGCCAAGAGAATGCAGGGTGGAGAGGAAACACCATATATTTT. This encodes CASSQENAGWRGNTIYF. The complete variable domain, with remaining parts taken from reference TRBV14 and TRBJ1-3, reads EAGVTQFPSHSVIEKGQTVTLRCDPISGHDNLYWYRRVMGKEIKFLLHFVKESKQDESGMPNNRFLAERTGGTYSTLKVQPAELEDSGVYFCASSQENAGWRGNTIYFGEGSWLTVV.